Listed below are T cell receptor beta chains from one sample, sequenced in a study of shared clonotypes between healthy human individuals. Generated by immunoSEQ multiplex PCR, the TCRdb table keeps only in-frame clones and is missing some. This table has 450,000 to 550,000 clones, about four fifths appearing once. The sample consisted of PBMCs. These receptors all stem from a woman aged 40 to 49 in good health. Some clones in this sample may be carry-over from other donors' samples. CDR3s include the opening cysteine and the closing phenylalanine or tryptophan. A D gene is named only where the DNA matches it firmly. Clone size, where shown, is once, few, many, or a class for clones that have expanded.

>-|TRBJ1-2|-|TRBV2
TGTGCCAGCAGTGAACTTGAGGATAACTATGGCTACACCTTC
CASSELEDNYGYTF
>-|TRBJ2-5|TRBD2|TRBV6-6
TGTGCCAGCAGCCTAGCGGGGGCACAAGAGACCCAGTACTTC
CASSLAGAQETQYF
>-|TRBJ2-2|-|TRBV7-9
TGTGCCAGCAGCTCGTTCGCGGGATTCGACACCGGGGAGCTGTTTTTT
CASSSFAGFDTGELFF
>-|TRBJ2-3|-|TRBV2
TGTGCCAGCATTCGAATTTCGGCAGGAGGCACAGATACGCAGTATTTT
CASIRISAGGTDTQYF
>-|TRBJ2-2|TRBD2|TRBV7-7
TGTGCTAGCATGCTAGCGGGGCCTAACACCGGGGAGCTGTTTTTT
CASMLAGPNTGELFF
>-|TRBJ2-5|TRBD2|TRBV5-1
TGCGCCAGCAGCGGGACTAGCGGAGAGGGGGAGACCCAGTACTTC
CASSGTSGEGETQYF
>-|TRBJ2-4|TRBD2|TRBV2
TGTGCCAGCAGTGAAAGGGCGGGAGGGAGAGGTAAAAACATTCAGTACTTC
CASSERAGGRGKNIQYF
>-|TRBJ2-3|TRBD1|TRBV4-1
TGCGCCAGCAGCCCACAGGGACAGGGGAACACAGATACGCAGTATTTT
CASSPQGQGNTDTQYF
>-|TRBJ2-2|-|TRBV19
TGTGCCAGTAGTTCCCCAGGGGAGCTCCCCGGGGAGCTGTTTTTT
CASSSPGELPGELFF
>once|TRBJ1-1|-|TRBV6-1
TGTGCCAGCAGTGAAAGCCCCTGGGAGAACACTGAAGCTTTCTTT
CASSESPWENTEAFF
>few|TRBJ1-1|-|TRBV15
TGTGCCACCAGCAGAGATGGTCCAGGGACGACGACTGAAGCTTTCTTT
CATSRDGPGTTTEAFF
>-|TRBJ2-7|-|TRBV7-9
TGTGCCAGCAGCTTAGCAGCCAGCTCCTACGAGCAGTACTTC
CASSLAASSYEQYF
>-|TRBJ2-1|-|TRBV5-4
TGTGCCAGCAGCCCGAGTCTGGGGGGTCGGGGATCTAGCAATGAGCAGTTCTTC
CASSPSLGGRGSSNEQFF
>-|TRBJ2-1|-|TRBV7-9
TGTGCCAGCAGCTCGGGACTCGGAGGAAACCTTGAGCAGTTCTTC
CASSSGLGGNLEQFF
>-|TRBJ2-5|-|TRBV5-1
TGCGCCAGCATAGGGCCTGGAGGCCACCAAGAGACCCAGTACTTC
CASIGPGGHQETQYF
>-|TRBJ2-7|TRBD2|TRBV5-4
TGTGCCAGCAGCCTACTAGCGGAGGAGGCGTTC
CASSLLAEEAF
>-|TRBJ1-5|TRBD1|TRBV18
TGTGCCAGCTCACCTGACAGGGCGGGGCAGCCCCAGCATTTT
CASSPDRAGQPQHF
>once|TRBJ2-3|-|TRBV7-9
TGTGCCAGCAGCCCAATACCTCATACGCAGTATTTT
CASSPIPHTQYF
>-|TRBJ2-7|-|TRBV7-9
TGTGCCAGCAGCTCGCCTCCACATGGGTACTACGAGCAGTACTTC
CASSSPPHGYYEQYF
>-|TRBJ2-5|-|TRBV5-1
TGCGCCAGCAGCTCGCAACAGGGTCCTCTAGAGACCCAGTACTTC
CASSSQQGPLETQYF
>-|TRBJ2-3|TRBD2|TRBV5-1
TGCGCCAGCAGCTTGGAGGGACTAGGCTTTATTTCAGATACGCAGTATTTT
CASSLEGLGFISDTQYF
>-|TRBJ1-5|-|TRBV7-8
TGTGCCAGCAGCTTGACAGAGAATCAGCCCCAGCATTTT
CASSLTENQPQHF
>-|TRBJ1-4|-|TRBV29-1
TGCAGCGCTGTCTCGCTAGAAAAACTGTTTTTT
CSAVSLEKLFF
>-|TRBJ1-2|-|TRBV14
TGTGCCAGCAGCCAAGGTAGCGGCGATAACTATGGCTACACCTTC
CASSQGSGDNYGYTF
>many|TRBJ2-7|-|TRBV6-5
TGTGCCAGCAGTTATAACTTTCGGCAGGGTCAGTACTTC
CASSYNFRQGQYF
>-|TRBJ1-1|-|TRBV30
TGTGCCTGGAGTGTACAAGAGAGTACTGAAGCTTTCTTT
CAWSVQESTEAFF
>once|TRBJ1-1|-|TRBV27
TGTGCCAGCAGTTTATCGGGCACCGTATCGAACACTGAAGCTTTCTTT
CASSLSGTVSNTEAFF
>-|TRBJ2-1|TRBD2|TRBV25-1
TGTGCCAGCAGTGAATTCGCCGGGCGGGGGGCCGAGGATGAGCAGTTCTTC
CASSEFAGRGAEDEQFF
>-|TRBJ2-1|TRBD2|TRBV28
TGTGCCAGCAGTGGAGCTAGCGGGAGCCCCTACAATGAGCAGTTCTTC
CASSGASGSPYNEQFF
>-|TRBJ2-3|-|TRBV19
TGTGCCAGCGGACAGTTTAGCACAGATACGCAGTATTTT
CASGQFSTDTQYF
>-|TRBJ1-5|-|TRBV27
TGTGCCAGCACCACTAGCAATCAGCCCCAGCATTTT
CASTTSNQPQHF
>-|TRBJ2-7|TRBD2|TRBV29-1
TGCAGCGCGACTAGCGGGACCTACGAGCAGTACTTC
CSATSGTYEQYF
>-|TRBJ1-4|TRBD1|TRBV2
TGTGCCAGCAGTGAGACAGGGGGCTCTGAAAAACTGTTTTTT
CASSETGGSEKLFF
>many|TRBJ2-1|TRBD2|TRBV25-1
TGTGCCAGCAGTGATAGCGGGAGCTACAATGAGCAGTTCTTC
CASSDSGSYNEQFF
>-|TRBJ2-7|-|TRBV5-1
TGCGCCAGCAGTCAAGGGGACACGTACGAGCAGTACTTC
CASSQGDTYEQYF
>few|TRBJ1-5|-|TRBV11-2
TGTGCCAGCAGCTTAGTGGCAGATAGCAATCAGCCCCAGCATTTT
CASSLVADSNQPQHF
>-|TRBJ2-7|TRBD1|TRBV18
TGTGCCAGCTCAACCACACAGATAGGGACAGTTCACGAGCAGTACTTC
CASSTTQIGTVHEQYF
>-|TRBJ1-5|-|TRBV27
TGTGCCAGCAGTTTTGGGGGAAGCAATCAGCCCCAGCATTTT
CASSFGGSNQPQHF
>few|TRBJ1-1|-|TRBV7-9
TGTGCCAGCAGCTCCCCCGGGAACACTGAAGCTTTCTTT
CASSSPGNTEAFF
>-|TRBJ1-1|-|TRBV28
TGTGCCAGCGCGCCCCGGGGGGACCCTGAAGCTTTCTTT
CASAPRGDPEAFF
>-|TRBJ2-1|-|TRBV5-1
TGCGCCAGCAGCCCGGCCCCCGGGAGTGGGAATGAGCAGTTCTTC
CASSPAPGSGNEQFF
>-|TRBJ2-3|-|TRBV30
TGTGCCTGGATAGCCAGGAAGGGCCACTCGGCAGATACGCAGTATTTT
CAWIARKGHSADTQYF
>once|TRBJ1-1|-|TRBV7-9
TGTGCCAGCAGCTTAGCACTAGGTTTGAACACTGAAGCTTTCTTT
CASSLALGLNTEAFF
>-|TRBJ1-1|-|TRBV18
TGTGCCAGCTCACCGCATCCGGCCGAGGGCACTGAAGCTTTCTTT
CASSPHPAEGTEAFF
>-|TRBJ2-4|TRBD2|TRBV4-3
TGCGCCAGCAGCCAATCGAAGGCTAGCGGAAGGGGAAACATTCAGTACTTC
CASSQSKASGRGNIQYF
>-|TRBJ1-1|-|TRBV5-6
TGTGCCAGCAACATACAGGGCCCGAACACTGAAGCTTTCTTT
CASNIQGPNTEAFF
>-|TRBJ2-2|-|TRBV6-1
TGTGCCAGCAGTGAAGAAGTAGCTGCCGGGGAGCTGTTTTTT
CASSEEVAAGELFF
>-|TRBJ1-2|TRBD1|TRBV19
TGTGCCAGTAGTATAGGAACAGGGGATGGCTATGGCTACACCTTC
CASSIGTGDGYGYTF
>-|TRBJ1-1|-|TRBV5-8
TGTGCCAGCAGCTTGGCGGGGGATGAAGCTTTCTTT
CASSLAGDEAFF
>-|TRBJ2-7|-|TRBV28
TGTGCCAGCAGTCCAACCTTGCGGATGCAGTACTTC
CASSPTLRMQYF
>once|TRBJ2-5|TRBD2|TRBV18
TGTGCCAGCTCAAATCCGGGACTAGAAGGAGAGACCCAGTACTTC
CASSNPGLEGETQYF
>-|TRBJ1-1|-|TRBV6-1
TGTGCCAGCAGTTTAGGACAGCACACTGAAGCTTTCTTT
CASSLGQHTEAFF
>few|TRBJ1-5|-|TRBV19
TGTGCCAGTAGTATAGGACCTGCGGAGGATCAGCCCCAGCATTTT
CASSIGPAEDQPQHF
>-|TRBJ1-1|-|TRBV27
TGTGCCAGCAGTCCCACGGGATCTCGGGCTTTCTTT
CASSPTGSRAFF
>-|TRBJ2-3|-|TRBV5-1
TGCGCCAGCAGCCCGAGAGGGGTCAGCACAGATACGCAGTATTTT
CASSPRGVSTDTQYF